This TCR beta chain was identified during a study of blood T cell repertoires in COVID-19 (TCRdb year 2020). A note on the overall study: Collaborator samples came from the United States, Italy and Spain and covered acute and convalescent phases of COVID-19. The material from the prospective study consisted of cDNA or gDNA derived from T cells, B-cell-depleted T cells, or PBMCs. The samples were drawn from the first 160 participants of the ongoing ImmuneRACE study and from 1,254 subjects provided by 6 global collaborators. Subjects who had been exposed to COVID-19, were actively infected with it, or had recovered from it provided the deeply sampled blood TCRbeta repertoires that made up the dataset. A freely available public database, intended as a resource for researchers studying the immune response to SARS-CoV-2, is where the repertoires were released. HLA class I and class II types, where available, came from metadata supplied by the sample provider rather than from assay-based typing. The sample metadata nearly always contained a de-identified subject ID, COVID-19 status, age in years and sex.

The immunoSEQ Assay, a bias-controlled multiplex PCR, was used to amplify TCRbeta CDR3 regions from genomic DNA. The study's processing was this. The number of nucleated cells in each sample was estimated by amplification of reference gene primers within the assay. Sequence reads were collapsed and filtered to measure the absolute abundance of every unique TCRbeta CDR3 rearrangement. For each sample, productive Simpson clonality was calculated by taking the square root of Simpson's diversity index across productive rearrangements. TCRdb mirrors the immuneACCESS table, restricted to in-frame sequences. Some clones are absent from its copies; in checked studies, under half trace to an unresolved V gene, and the reason for the others is unknown. The V and J calls and clone size were taken over from that table, and D and trimming were inferred from the DNA. The sample table records approximately 69,000 clones; roughly 85% of these occur just once. The leading ten clones occupy about 20% of the sample.

Details on this clone: Its specific antigen is unknown. No base-level quality is on record; no much larger clone is a single base apart.

Here is what the overall study found, with its caveats: The quantity of clinical and demographic metadata differed by source and by participant and was supplied without curation.

The collaborating institutions used their own protocols to collect whole blood in K2EDTA tubes. For TCRbeta analysis, collaborators shipped samples as frozen whole blood, isolated PBMCs, or DNA extracted from either of those sample types. This receptor was taken from a woman at least 80 years old with acute or convalescent COVID-19. Material: peripheral blood.

The CDR3: CASSRTSLTGELFF. The nucleotide sequence reads TGTGCCAGCAGCCGGACTAGTTTAACCGGGGAGCTGTTTTTT. Recombination connected TRBV3-1 (or the pseudogene TRBV3-2) to TRBJ2-2; 7 middle bases align to TRBD2. CDR1 LGHDT and CDR2 YNNKEL are derived from the germline V gene (reference sequence). From the cysteine through the phenylalanine, the CDR3 covers 14 amino acids. CDR3 DNA only is kept here, 42 bases in frame from base 1. Compared with germline, V lacks 4 bases and J lacks 5 bases; bases without a gene match: 4.